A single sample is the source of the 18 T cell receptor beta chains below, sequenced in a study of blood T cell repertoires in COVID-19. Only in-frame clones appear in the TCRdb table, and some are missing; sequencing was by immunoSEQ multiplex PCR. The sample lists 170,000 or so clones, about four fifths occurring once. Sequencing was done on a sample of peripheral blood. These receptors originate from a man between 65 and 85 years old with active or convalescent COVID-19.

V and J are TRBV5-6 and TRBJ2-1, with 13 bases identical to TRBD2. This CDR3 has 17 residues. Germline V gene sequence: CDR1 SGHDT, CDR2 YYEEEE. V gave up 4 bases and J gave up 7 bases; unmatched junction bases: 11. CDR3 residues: CASSLYKLAGGANEQFF. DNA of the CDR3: TGTGCCAGCAGCCTCTACAAACTAGCGGGAGGGGCGAATGAGCAGTTCTTC.

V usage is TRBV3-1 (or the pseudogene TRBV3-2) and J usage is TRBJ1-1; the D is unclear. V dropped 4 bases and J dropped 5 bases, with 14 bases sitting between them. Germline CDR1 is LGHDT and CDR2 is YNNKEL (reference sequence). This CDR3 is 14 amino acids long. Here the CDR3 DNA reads TGTGCCAGCAGCCCCACCATCAGTCCGACTGAAGCTTTCTTT. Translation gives CASSPTISPTEAFF.

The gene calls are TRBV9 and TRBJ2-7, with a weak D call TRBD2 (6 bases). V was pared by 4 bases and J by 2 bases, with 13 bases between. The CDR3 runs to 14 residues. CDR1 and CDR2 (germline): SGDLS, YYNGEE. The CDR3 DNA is TGTGCCAGCAGCCTCGGGGGTGGAACCTACGAGCAGTACTTC. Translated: CASSLGGGTYEQYF.

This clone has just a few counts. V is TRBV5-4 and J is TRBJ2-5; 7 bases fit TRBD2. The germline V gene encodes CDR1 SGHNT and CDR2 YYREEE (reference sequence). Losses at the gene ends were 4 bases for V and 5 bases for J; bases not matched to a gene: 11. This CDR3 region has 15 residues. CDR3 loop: CASSPLGEGRETQYF. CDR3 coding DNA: TGTGCCAGCAGCCCCCTGGGGGAGGGCCGTGAGACCCAGTACTTC.

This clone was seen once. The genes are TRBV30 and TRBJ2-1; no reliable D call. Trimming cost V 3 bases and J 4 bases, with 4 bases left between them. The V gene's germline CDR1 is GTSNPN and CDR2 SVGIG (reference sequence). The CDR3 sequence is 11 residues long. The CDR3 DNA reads TGTGCCTGGAGCCAATACAATGAGCAGTTCTTC. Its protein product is CAWSQYNEQFF.

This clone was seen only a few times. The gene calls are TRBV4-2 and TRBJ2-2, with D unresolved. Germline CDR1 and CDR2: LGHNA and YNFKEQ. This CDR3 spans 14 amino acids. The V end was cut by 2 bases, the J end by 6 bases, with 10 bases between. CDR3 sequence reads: CASSQTLPPGELFF. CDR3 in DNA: TGTGCCAGCAGCCAAACTCTTCCCCCCGGGGAGCTGTTTTTT.

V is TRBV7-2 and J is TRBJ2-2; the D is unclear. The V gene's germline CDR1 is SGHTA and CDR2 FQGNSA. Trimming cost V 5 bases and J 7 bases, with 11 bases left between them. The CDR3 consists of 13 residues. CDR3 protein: CASSPFGRGELFF. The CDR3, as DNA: TGTGCCAGCAGCCCTTTTGGGCGCGGGGAGCTGTTTTTT.

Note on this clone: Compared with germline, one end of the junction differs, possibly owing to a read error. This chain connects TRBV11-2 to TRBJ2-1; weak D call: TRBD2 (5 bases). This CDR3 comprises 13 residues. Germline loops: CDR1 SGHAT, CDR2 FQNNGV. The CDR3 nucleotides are TGTGCCAGCAGCTTAGATAGCTTAGGGAGCGAGGTCTTC. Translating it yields CASSLDSLGSEVF.

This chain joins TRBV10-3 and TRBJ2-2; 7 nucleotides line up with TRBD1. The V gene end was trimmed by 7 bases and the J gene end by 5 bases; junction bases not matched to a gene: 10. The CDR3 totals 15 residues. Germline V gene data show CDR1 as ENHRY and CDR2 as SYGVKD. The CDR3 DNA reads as TGTGCCATCACCGATATGACAGGGCCAACCGGGGAGCTGTTTTTT. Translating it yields CAITDMTGPTGELFF.

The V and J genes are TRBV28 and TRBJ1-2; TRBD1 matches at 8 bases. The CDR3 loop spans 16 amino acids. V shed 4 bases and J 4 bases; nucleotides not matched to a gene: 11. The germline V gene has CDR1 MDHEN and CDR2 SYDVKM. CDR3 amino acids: CASSSSLGQGIYGYTF. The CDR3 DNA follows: TGTGCCAGCAGTTCCTCTCTAGGACAGGGTATCTATGGCTACACCTTC.

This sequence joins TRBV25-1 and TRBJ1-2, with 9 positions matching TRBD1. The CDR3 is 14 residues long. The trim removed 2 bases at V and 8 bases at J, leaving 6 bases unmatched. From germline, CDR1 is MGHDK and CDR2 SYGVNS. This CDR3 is CASSEPGQGLGYTF. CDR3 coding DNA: TGTGCCAGCAGTGAACCGGGACAGGGCCTGGGCTACACCTTC.

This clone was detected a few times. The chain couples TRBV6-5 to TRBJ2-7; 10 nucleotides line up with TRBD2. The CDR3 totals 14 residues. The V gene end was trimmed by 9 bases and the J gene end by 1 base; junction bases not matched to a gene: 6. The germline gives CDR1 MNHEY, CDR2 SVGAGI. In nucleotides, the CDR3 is TGTGCCAGTTTTCATAGCGGGAGGTCCTACGAGCAGTACTTC. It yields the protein CASFHSGRSYEQYF.

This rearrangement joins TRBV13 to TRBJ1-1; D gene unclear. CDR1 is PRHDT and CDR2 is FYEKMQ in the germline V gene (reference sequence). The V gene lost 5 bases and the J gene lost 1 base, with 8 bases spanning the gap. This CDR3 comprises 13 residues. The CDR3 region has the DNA TGTGCCAGCAGCCACCGGGAGAACACTGAAGCTTTCTTT. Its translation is CASSHRENTEAFF.

The CDR3 protein is CASSDRTTSYNEQFF. The CDR3 nucleotides are TGCGCCAGCAGTGATCGGACTACCTCCTACAATGAGCAGTTCTTC. J is TRBJ2-1 and V is TRBV10-1, with a tentative D call TRBD2 (6 bases). Germline lookup yields CDR1 WNHNN and CDR2 SYGVQD (reference sequence). The CDR3 covers 15 residues. Trimming took 3 bases from V and 0 from J, leaving 9 bases between them.

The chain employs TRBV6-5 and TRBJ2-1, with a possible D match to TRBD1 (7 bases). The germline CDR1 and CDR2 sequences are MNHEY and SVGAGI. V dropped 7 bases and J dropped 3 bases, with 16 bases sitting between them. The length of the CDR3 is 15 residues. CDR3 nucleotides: TGTGCCAGCAAGGAGGGGGCGGGTGGCTACAATGAGCAGTTCTTC. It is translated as CASKEGAGGYNEQFF.

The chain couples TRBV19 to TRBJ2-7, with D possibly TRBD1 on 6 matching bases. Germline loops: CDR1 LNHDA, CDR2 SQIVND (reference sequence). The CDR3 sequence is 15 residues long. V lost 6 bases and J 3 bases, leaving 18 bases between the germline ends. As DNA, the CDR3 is TGTGCCAGTAGGGATACGGACAGAGCTAACTACGAGCAGTACTTC. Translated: CASRDTDRANYEQYF.

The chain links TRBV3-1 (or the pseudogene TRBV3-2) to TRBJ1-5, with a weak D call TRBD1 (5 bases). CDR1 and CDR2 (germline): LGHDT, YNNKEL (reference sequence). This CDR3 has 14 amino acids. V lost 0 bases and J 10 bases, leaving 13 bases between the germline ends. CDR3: CASSQEGGVEPQHF. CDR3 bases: TGTGCCAGCAGCCAAGAAGGAGGGGTAGAACCCCAGCATTTT.

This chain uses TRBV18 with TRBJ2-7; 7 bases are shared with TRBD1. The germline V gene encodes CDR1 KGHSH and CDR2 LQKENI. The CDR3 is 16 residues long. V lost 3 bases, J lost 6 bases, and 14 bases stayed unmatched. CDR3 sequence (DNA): TGTGCCAGCTCACCTTTTGGCAGGGGGAACGCGGGCGAGCAGTACTTC. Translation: CASSPFGRGNAGEQYF.